This T cell receptor beta chain was sequenced in a study of long-term antiretroviral therapy in people with HIV (dated by TCRdb to the early 2020s). About the full investigation: Collection of the earliest samples took place about a decade ahead of the 2015 WHO recommendation for immediate ART, at a time when ART was typically delayed until CD4 counts fell. Eleven of the 30 participants with HIV were female. A total of 150 to 200 cryopreserved PBMC samples were contributed to the cohort by 30 adults with confirmed HIV infection, with samples collected serially over a mean of approximately six years (range 1-12). No cross-contamination during QIAcube processing turned up in test extractions that ran a monoclonal T-cell line alongside around 32 polyclonal samples. A retrospective serial study tested whether changes in peripheral blood TRB repertoire composition and diversity were associated with ART initiation and durable HIV suppression.

Sequencing of the TRB variable region was done with the immunoSEQ hsTCRB v3.0 assay at survey level resolution. TRB sequencing targeted a depth of about 40,000-50,000 T-cell genomes per sample. TRB libraries were pooled and sequenced on an Illumina MiSeq using a v3 150-cycle kit. From the authors' description of their analysis: Repertoire analysis ran in R within a reproducible Nextflow workflow covering QC, data transformation and analysis. Custom analyses were implemented in LymphoSeq2, an R package for AIRR-Seq data exploration. After excluding several samples that yielded fewer than 5000 total TRB sequences, 150 to 200 HIV repertoires remained for analysis. Among the 188 retained HIV repertoires, approximately 57 were collected before ART initiation and 120 to 140 were collected after ART initiation. Repertoires were downsampled to 5000 TRB nucleotide sequences, and summary statistics were averaged over 100 downsampling iterations. Only TRB sequences with CDR3 regions of at least seven amino acids were retained for analysis. Diversity was assessed using a clonality score derived from Shannon entropy and using the Gini coefficient. Repertoire networks linked the top 5000 CDR3 amino acid sequences whenever two sequences differed by an edit distance of one. For TRB CDR3 amino acid sequences, antigen specificity groups and MHC restriction were predicted with GLIPH2. Known CMV, EBV, HIV or tissue antigen associations were flagged by matching CDR3 amino acid sequences against VDJdb and McPAS-TCR. Pre-ART, post-ART and control groups were compared with Wilcoxon signed-rank tests and Holm-Bonferroni correction. TCRdb retrieved this table from immuneACCESS and kept in-frame rearrangements only. Not all clones are present; in checked studies, unresolved V genes account for under half, and no reason is known for the remainder. V, J and clone size are taken as reported in that table, and D and trimming were inferred from the DNA itself. The sample table holds more than 15,000 clones, of which around three quarters were seen once. Roughly 15% of the sample rests with the top ten.

CDR1 and CDR2, per the germline V gene, are KGHSH and LQKENI. Here V drops 4 bases and J drops 8 bases, and the junction holds 9 bases not matched to any gene. Measured from the cysteine to the phenylalanine, the CDR3 is 14 residues long. The read is trimmed to its CDR3 DNA, 42 bases read in frame from base 1. Overall study results and their limits: Owing to limited PBMC availability, only the TCR beta chain was sequenced, without alpha chain pairing. Because pre-ART samples had limited cell numbers, profiling was done on unsorted PBMC rather than on sorted CD4+ and CD8+ T cells. The samples were dated from about 2003 to 2018, and the ART regimens that were used may be less effective than current ART regimens. Starting ART was linked to a significant rise in TRB diversity, yet even after long-term ART the diversity remained significantly lower than in transplant donor controls. At every time point, the repertoire was dominated by expanded TRB clones first identified before ART initiation, although this dominance fluctuated and, in many PLHIV, declined after ART. Compared with controls, HIV repertoires had narrower CDR3 length ranges, and the network structure pointed to an antigen-experienced repertoire that shifted only slightly toward naive after ART. No data were available on ART adherence, viral resistance or therapy changes, limiting inferences about post-ART repertoire changes.

Remarks on this clone: Its recognized antigen is unknown. Per-base qualities were not stored, and no clone one base away is much larger.

Participants were included only if at least one PBMC sample before ART initiation and at least two post-ART samples were available. Treatment was received in the United States of America by all participants with HIV. Before DNA extraction, cryopreserved samples of roughly 0.9-10 million PBMC were thawed and then washed. At the time of the earliest PBMC sample for each participant with HIV, ages ranged from about 23 to 60 years. Per participant, PBMC samples came from 1-4 timepoints prior to ART initiation and 2-8 timepoints following ART initiation, for a median of 7 samples. Serial HIV viral load, CD4+ T-cell count, ART history and demographic data were obtained for every participant. Genomic DNA was extracted from unsorted PBMC with a Qiagen kit on a QIAcube, with processing performed in batches of 12 samples.

The TCR sequence derives from a woman between 50 and 59 years old with HIV. The specimen comprised unsorted PBMCs, sampled 1.5 years before starting antiretroviral therapy. The chain is encoded by TRBV18 joined to TRBJ1-2; 8 nucleotides in the junction match TRBD1. CDR3 region: CASSQVTGAGGYTF. At the DNA level, the sequence is TGTGCCAGCTCACAGGTGACAGGGGCAGGCGGCTACACCTTC. The reference TRBV18 and TRBJ1-2 proteins fill in what lies around the CDR3, so the full variable domain reads NAGVMQNPRHLVRRRGQEARLRCSPMKGHSHVYWYRQLPEEGLKFMVYLQKENIIDESGMPKERFSAEFPKEGPSILRIQQVVRGDSAAYFCASSQVTGAGGYTFGSGTRLTVV.